These 5 T cell receptor beta chains were all obtained from the same sample, sequenced in a study of human T cells and chemical hapten exposure. TCRdb reprocessed the RACE reads with MiXCR, giving one entry per CDR3 protein. The sample lists some 100,000 distinct CDR3 sequences, 9.3% occurring once. This sample's time point: patch test 2, 6 weeks after DPC sensitization. The sample's treatment: therapeutic diphenylcyclopropenone sensitization with weekly scalp DPC. This sample comprised whole blood, obtained in connection with sensitization to the hapten diphenylcyclopropenone (DPC). The receptors derive from a woman aged 40 to 50 with alopecia areata. Some clones in this sample may be carry-over from other donors' samples.

This chain uses TRBV12-3 or TRBV12-4 with TRBJ2-3, with unresolved D. V lost 2 bases, J lost 2 bases, and 8 bases lay in between. This CDR3 comprises 14 residues. CDR3 sequence: CASSLMVDTDTQYF. The CDR3 DNA sequence: TGTGCCAGCAGTTTAATGGTGGACACAGATACGCAGTATTTT.

The V and J genes are TRBV24-1 and TRBJ1-5; D might be TRBD1 (6 bases). Germline CDR1 is KGHDR and CDR2 is SFDVKD. Trimming pared 0 bases from V and 8 bases from J, leaving 13 bases between. The CDR3 totals 15 residues. DNA of the CDR3: TGTGCCACCAGTGATTTGATCGGGGGGCAGGAGCCCCAGCATTTT. Its protein is CATSDLIGGQEPQHF.

Ten or more counts support this clonotype. V is TRBV5-4 and J is TRBJ2-2, with D unclear. Trimming removed 2 bases at V and 0 bases at J, with 5 bases between. Germline loops: CDR1 SGHNT, CDR2 YYREEE (reference sequence). This CDR3 has 14 residues. This CDR3 reads CASSFGTNTGELFF. Written as DNA, the CDR3 is TGTGCCAGCAGCTTTGGGACGAACACCGGGGAGCTGTTTTTT.

This clonotype showed up many times. The chain has TRBV3-1 and TRBJ2-7; 10 positions match TRBD1. The CDR3 consists of 16 residues. CDR1 is LGHDT, CDR2 YNNKEL, per germline (reference sequence). V shed 4 bases, J shed 3 bases, and the junction held 9 bases outside the gene matches. The CDR3 sequence is CASSPPSGTGVYEQYF. CDR3 bases: TGTGCCAGCAGCCCCCCCAGCGGGACAGGGGTCTACGAGCAGTACTTC.

The chain links TRBV29-1 to TRBJ1-6; 9 nucleotides agree with TRBD1. Looked up from germline, CDR1 is SQVTM and CDR2 is ANQGSEA. Trimming removed 4 bases from V and 5 bases from J; junction bases left unmatched: 3. The CDR3 runs to 14 residues. The CDR3 DNA sequence: TGCAGCGTTGCAGGGGACAGGGATAATTCACCCCTCCACTTT. It yields the protein CSVAGDRDNSPLHF.